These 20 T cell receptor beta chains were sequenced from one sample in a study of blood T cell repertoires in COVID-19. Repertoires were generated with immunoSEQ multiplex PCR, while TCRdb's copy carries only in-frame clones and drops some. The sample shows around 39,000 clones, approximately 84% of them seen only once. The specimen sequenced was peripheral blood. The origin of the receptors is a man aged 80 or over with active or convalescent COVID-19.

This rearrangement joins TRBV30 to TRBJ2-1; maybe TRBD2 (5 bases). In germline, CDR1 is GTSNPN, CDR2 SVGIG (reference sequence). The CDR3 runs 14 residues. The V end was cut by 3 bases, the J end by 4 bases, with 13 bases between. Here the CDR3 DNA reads TGTGCCTGGAGGGGCGGCGGGCAGTACAATGAGCAGTTCTTC. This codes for CAWRGGGQYNEQFF.

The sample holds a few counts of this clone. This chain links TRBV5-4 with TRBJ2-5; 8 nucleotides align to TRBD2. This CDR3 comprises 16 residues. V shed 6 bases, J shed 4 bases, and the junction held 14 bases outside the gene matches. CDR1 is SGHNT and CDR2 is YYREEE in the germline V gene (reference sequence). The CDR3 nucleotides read TGTGCCAGCAACGCACGGGGGGGGCCCAAGGGAGAGACCCAGTACTTC. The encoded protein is CASNARGGPKGETQYF.

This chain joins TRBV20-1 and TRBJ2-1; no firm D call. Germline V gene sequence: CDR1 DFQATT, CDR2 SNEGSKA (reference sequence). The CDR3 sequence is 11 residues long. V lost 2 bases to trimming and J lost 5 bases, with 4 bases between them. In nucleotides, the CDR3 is TGCAGTGCTAGACAGGACAATGAGCAGTTCTTC. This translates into CSARQDNEQFF.

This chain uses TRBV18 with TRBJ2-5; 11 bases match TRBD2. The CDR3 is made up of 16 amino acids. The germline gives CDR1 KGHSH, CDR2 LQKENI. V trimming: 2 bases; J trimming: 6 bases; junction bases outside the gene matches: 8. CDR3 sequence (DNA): TGTGCCAGCTCACCAACATTAGCGGGAGGGGAAAAGACCCAGTACTTC. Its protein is CASSPTLAGGEKTQYF.

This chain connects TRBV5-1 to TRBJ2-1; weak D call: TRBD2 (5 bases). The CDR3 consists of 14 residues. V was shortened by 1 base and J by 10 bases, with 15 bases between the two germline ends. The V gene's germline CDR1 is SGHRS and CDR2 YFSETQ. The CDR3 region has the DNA TGCGCCAGCAGCTTGACCCCAATAGCGCGCGAGCAGTTCTTC. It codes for CASSLTPIAREQFF.

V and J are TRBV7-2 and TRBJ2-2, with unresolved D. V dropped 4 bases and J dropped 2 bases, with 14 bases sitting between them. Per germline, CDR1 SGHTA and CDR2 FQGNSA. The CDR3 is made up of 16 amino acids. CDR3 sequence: CASSSRQPDNTGELFF. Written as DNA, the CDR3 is TGTGCCAGCAGCTCAAGACAACCAGACAACACCGGGGAGCTGTTTTTT.

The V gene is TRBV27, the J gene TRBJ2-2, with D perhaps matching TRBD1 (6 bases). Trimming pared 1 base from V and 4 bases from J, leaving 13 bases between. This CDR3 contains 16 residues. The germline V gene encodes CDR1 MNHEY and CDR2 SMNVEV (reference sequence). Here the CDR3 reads CASSLFSRGGTGELFF. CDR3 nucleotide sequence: TGTGCCAGCAGTTTATTTTCTAGAGGGGGCACCGGGGAGCTGTTTTTT.

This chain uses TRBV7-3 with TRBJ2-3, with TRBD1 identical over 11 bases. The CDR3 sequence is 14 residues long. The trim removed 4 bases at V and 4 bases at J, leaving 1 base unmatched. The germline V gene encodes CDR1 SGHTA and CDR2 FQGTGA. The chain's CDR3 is CASSWGQGADTQYF. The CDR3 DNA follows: TGTGCCAGCAGCTGGGGACAGGGGGCAGATACGCAGTATTTT.

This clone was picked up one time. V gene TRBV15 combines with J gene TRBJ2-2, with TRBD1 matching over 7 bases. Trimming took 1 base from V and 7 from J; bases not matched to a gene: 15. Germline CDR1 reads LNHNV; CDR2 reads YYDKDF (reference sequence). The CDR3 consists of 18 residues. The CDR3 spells CATSRALNPTGLGGELFF. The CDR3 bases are TGTGCCACCAGCAGAGCCCTTAATCCGACAGGGTTGGGCGGGGAGCTGTTTTTT.

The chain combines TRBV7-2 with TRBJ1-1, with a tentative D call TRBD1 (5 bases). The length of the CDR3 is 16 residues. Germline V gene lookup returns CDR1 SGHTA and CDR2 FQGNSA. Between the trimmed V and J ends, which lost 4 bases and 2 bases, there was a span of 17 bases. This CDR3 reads CASSSGLQWVNTEAFF. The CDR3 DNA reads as TGTGCCAGCAGCTCAGGGCTACAGTGGGTTAACACTGAAGCTTTCTTT. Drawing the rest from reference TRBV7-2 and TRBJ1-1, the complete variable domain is GAGVSQSPSNKVTEKGKDVELRCDPISGHTALYWYRQSLGQGLEFLIYFQGNSAPDKSGLPSDRFSAERTGGSVSTLTIQRTQQEDSAVYLCASSSGLQWVNTEAFFGQGTRLTVV.

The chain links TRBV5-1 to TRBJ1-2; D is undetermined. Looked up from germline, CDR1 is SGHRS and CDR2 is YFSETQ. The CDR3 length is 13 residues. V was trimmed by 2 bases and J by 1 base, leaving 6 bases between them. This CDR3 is CASSLTDNYGYTF. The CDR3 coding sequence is TGCGCCAGCAGCTTAACAGATAACTATGGCTACACCTTC.

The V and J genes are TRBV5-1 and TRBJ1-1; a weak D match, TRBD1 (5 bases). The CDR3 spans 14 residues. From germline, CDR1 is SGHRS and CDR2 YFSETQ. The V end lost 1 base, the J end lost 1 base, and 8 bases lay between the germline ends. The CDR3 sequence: CASSLFRENTEAFF. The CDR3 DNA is TGCGCCAGCAGCTTGTTCAGGGAGAACACTGAAGCTTTCTTT.

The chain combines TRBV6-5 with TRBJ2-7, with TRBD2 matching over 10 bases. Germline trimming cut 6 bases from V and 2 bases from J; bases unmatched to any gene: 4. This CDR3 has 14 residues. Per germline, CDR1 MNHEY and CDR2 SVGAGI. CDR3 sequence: CASRETSGPYEQYF. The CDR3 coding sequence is TGTGCCAGCAGAGAGACTAGCGGGCCCTACGAGCAGTACTTC.

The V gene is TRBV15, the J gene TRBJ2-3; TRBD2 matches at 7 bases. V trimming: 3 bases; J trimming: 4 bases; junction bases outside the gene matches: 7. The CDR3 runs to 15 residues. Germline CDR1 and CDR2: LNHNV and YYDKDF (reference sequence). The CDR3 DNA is TGTGCCACCAGCAGTCACGGACTAGTGGCAGATACGCAGTATTTT. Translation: CATSSHGLVADTQYF. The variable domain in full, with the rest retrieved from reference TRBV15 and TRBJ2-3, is DAMVIQNPRYQVTQFGKPVTLSCSQTLNHNVMYWYQQKSSQAPKLLFHYYDKDFNNEADTPDNFQSRRPNTSFCFLDIRSPGLGDTAMYLCATSSHGLVADTQYFGPGTRLTVL.

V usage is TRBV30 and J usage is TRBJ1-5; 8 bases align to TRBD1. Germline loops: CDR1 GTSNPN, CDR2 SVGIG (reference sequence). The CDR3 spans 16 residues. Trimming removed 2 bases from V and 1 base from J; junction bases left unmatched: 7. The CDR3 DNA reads TGTGCCTGGAGTCCGGACAGGGTGTGGAGCAATCAGCCCCAGCATTTT. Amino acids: CAWSPDRVWSNQPQHF.

The CDR3, as DNA: TGTGCCACCAGTGATTTGCGGCGGACAGACTATGGCTACACCTTC. As protein: CATSDLRRTDYGYTF. The chain is built from TRBV24-1 and TRBJ1-2, with D possibly matching TRBD1 (6 bases). The CDR3 extends over 15 amino acids. Per the germline V gene, CDR1 is KGHDR and CDR2 is SFDVKD. The V gene lost 0 bases and the J gene lost 3 bases, with 10 bases spanning the gap.

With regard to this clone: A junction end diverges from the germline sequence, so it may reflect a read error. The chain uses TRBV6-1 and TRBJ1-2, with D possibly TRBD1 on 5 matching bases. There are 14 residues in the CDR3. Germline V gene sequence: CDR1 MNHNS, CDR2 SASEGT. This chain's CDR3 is CASSQARQYYGYTF. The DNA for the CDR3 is TGTGCCAGCAGTCAAGCCCGACAGTACTATGGCTACACCTTC.

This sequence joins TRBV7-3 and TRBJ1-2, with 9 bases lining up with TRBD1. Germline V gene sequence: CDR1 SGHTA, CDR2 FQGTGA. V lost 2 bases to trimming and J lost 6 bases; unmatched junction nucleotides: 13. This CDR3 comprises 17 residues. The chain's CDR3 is CASSLDPNRGRVHGYTF. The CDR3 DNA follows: TGTGCCAGCAGCTTAGATCCAAACAGGGGGCGGGTACATGGCTACACCTTC.

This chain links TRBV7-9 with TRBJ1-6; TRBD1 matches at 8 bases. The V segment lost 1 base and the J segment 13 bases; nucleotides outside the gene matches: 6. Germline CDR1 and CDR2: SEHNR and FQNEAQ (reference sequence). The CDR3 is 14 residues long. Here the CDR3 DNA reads TGTGCCAGCAGCTTAGAAACGGACAGGGATCCCCTCCACTTT. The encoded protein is CASSLETDRDPLHF.

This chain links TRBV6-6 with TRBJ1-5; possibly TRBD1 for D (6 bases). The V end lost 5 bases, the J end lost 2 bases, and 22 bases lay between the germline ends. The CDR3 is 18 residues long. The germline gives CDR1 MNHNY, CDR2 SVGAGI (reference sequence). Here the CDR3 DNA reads TGTGCCAGCAGTCGCACACACTGCAGGGGATGGGGCAATCAGCCCCAGCATTTT. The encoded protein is CASSRTHCRGWGNQPQHF.